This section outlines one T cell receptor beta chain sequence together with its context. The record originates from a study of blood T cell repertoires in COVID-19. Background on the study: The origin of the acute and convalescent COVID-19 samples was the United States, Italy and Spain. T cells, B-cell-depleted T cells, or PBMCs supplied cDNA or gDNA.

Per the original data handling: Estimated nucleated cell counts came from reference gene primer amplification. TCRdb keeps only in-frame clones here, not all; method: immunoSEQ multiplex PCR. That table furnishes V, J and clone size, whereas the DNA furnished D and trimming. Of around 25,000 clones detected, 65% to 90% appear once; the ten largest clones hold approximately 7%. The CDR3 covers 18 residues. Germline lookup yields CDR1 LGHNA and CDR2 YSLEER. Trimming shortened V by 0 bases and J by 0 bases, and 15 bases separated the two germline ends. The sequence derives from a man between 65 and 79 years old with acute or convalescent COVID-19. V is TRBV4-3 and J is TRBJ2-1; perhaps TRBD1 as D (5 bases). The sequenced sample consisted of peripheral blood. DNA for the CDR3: TGCGCCAGCAGCCAAGAGGGGCCGACCCGGAGCTCCTACAATGAGCAGTTCTTC. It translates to CASSQEGPTRSSYNEQFF.